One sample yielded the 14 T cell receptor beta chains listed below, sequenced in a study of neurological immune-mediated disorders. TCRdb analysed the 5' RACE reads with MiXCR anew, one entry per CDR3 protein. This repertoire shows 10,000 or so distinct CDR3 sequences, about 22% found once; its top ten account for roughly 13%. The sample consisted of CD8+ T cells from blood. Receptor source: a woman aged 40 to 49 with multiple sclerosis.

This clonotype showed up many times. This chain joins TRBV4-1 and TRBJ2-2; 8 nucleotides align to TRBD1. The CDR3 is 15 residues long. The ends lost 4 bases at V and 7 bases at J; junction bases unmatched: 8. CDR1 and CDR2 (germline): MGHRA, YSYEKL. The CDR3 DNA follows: TGCGCCAGCAGCCCAGGACAGGGTGGGAGCGGGGAGCTGTTTTTT. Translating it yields CASSPGQGGSGELFF.

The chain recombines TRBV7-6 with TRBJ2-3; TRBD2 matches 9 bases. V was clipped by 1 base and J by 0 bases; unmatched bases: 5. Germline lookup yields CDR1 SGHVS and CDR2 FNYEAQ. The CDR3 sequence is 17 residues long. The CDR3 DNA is TGTGCCAGCAGCTTAGAGCCTAGCGGGGCCAGCACAGATACGCAGTATTTT. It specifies CASSLEPSGASTDTQYF.

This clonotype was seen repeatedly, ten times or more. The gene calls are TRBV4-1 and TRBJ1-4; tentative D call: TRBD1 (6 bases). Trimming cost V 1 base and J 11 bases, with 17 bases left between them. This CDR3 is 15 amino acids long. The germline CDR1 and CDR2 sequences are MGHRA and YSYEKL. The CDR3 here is CASSQGTAGVIKLFF. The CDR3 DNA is TGCGCCAGCAGCCAAGGGACAGCGGGGGTGATTAAACTGTTTTTT.

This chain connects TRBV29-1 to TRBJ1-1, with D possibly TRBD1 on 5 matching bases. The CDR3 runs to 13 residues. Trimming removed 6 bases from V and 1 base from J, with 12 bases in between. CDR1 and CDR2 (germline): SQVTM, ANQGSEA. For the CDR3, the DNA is TGCAGCGTCACAGGAGCCCCGAACACTGAAGCTTTCTTT. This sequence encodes CSVTGAPNTEAFF.

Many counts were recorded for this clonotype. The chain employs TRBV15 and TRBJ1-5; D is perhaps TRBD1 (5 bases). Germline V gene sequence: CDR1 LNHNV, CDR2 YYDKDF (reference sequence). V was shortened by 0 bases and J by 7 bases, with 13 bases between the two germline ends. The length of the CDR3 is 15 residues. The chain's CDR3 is CATSRDSEGAQPQHF. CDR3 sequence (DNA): TGTGCCACCAGCAGAGATTCGGAAGGGGCCCAGCCCCAGCATTTT.

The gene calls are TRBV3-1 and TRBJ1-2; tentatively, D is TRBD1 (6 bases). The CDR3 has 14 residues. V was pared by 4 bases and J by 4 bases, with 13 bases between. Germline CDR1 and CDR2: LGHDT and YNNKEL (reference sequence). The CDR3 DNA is TGTGCCAGCAGCCCCCGGGGGCCAATCTATGGCTACACCTTC. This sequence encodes CASSPRGPIYGYTF.

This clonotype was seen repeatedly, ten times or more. The CDR3 loop reads CASHPEGGRADTQYF. The DNA of the CDR3 is TGCGCCTCCCACCCCGAGGGGGGTCGGGCAGATACGCAGTATTTT. The J gene is TRBJ2-3, the V gene TRBV4-1; TRBD1 or TRBD2 may be the D gene (6 bases each). The CDR3 contains 15 residues. Trimming shortened V by 11 bases and J by 4 bases, and 22 bases separated the two germline ends. In germline, CDR1 is MGHRA, CDR2 YSYEKL.

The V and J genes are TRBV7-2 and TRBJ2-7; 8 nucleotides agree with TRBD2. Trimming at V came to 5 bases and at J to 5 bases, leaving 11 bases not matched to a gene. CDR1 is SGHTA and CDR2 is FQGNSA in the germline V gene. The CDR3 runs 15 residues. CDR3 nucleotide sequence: TGTGCCAGCAGCGACGCCGGGACTAGTTACGACGAGCAGTACTTC. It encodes CASSDAGTSYDEQYF.

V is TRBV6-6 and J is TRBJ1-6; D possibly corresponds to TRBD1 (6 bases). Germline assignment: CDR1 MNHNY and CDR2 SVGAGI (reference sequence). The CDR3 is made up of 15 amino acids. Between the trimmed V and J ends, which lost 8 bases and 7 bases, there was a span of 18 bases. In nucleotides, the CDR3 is TGTGCCAGCGCCCGGGGGGCGCCTGGAAATTCACCCCTCCACTTT. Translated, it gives CASARGAPGNSPLHF.

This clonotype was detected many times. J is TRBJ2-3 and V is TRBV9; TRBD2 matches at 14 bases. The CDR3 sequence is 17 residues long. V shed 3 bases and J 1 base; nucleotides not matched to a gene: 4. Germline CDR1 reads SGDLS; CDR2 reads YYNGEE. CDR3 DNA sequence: TGTGCCAGCAGCGCCTCGGGACTAGCGGGGGGCACAGATACGCAGTATTTT. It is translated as CASSASGLAGGTDTQYF.

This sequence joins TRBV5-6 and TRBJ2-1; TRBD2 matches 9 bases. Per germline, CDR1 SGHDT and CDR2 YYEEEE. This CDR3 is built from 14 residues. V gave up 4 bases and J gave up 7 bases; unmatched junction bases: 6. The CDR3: CASSPGLARNEQFF. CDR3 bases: TGTGCCAGCAGCCCGGGACTAGCCCGGAATGAGCAGTTCTTC.

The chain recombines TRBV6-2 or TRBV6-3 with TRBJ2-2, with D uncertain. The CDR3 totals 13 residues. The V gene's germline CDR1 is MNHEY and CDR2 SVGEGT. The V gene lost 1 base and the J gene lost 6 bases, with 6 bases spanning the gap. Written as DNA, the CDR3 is TGTGCCAGCAGTTACTGGGGTTCCGGGGAGCTGTTTTTT. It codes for CASSYWGSGELFF.

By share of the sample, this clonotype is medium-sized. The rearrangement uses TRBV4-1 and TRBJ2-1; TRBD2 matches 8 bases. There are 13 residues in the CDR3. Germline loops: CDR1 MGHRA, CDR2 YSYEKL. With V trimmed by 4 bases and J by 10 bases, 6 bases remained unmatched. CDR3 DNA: TGCGCCAGCAGCCCCCGAGCGGGAGTGGAGCAGTTCTTC. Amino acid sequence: CASSPRAGVEQFF.

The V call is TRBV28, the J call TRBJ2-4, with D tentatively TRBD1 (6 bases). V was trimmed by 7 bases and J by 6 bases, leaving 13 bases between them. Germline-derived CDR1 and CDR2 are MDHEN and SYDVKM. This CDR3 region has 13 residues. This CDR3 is CASIRQGLNIQYF. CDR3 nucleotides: TGTGCCAGCATCCGGCAGGGGTTAAACATTCAGTACTTC.